This T cell receptor beta chain was captured by sequencing in a study of blood T cell repertoires in COVID-19. About the research overall: Sources were T cells, B-cell-depleted T cells, or PBMCs; the material itself was cDNA or gDNA.

This clone has just a few counts. CDR1 SGHRS and CDR2 YFSETQ come from the germline V gene. Trimming took off 1 base at V and 1 base at J, with 17 bases between the two ends. The length of the CDR3 is 17 residues. Participant ages covered roughly 18 to 89 years across 25 or so US areas. A COVID-19 case was met by exposed participants within 2 weeks before study entry. The table came from immunoSEQ multiplex PCR; TCRdb's copy has only in-frame clones and leaves some out. The table lists 120,000 to 150,000 clones, 65% to 85% of them singletons, with less than 6% in the top ten. The clonotype was recovered from a woman aged 45-65 years who had been exposed to COVID-19. This chain links TRBV5-1 with TRBJ1-1, with D unclear. The sequencing input was PBMCs or T cells enriched from blood (not recorded which). The CDR3: CASSLFISPSWNTEAFF. Here the CDR3 DNA reads TGCGCCAGCAGCTTGTTTATCTCCCCAAGCTGGAACACTGAAGCTTTCTTT.